This entry features one T cell receptor (beta chain) sequence. Its target is not known. This sample is drawn from a study of T cell responses to AZD1222 COVID-19 vaccine. Findings and limits, study-wide: Spike-wide vaccine-associated CD4 TCRs dominated at 160-218 and 743-854.

The data were produced by immunoSEQ multiplex PCR, yet TCRdb's version contains in-frame clones alone and is incomplete. The data show around 79,000 clones, approximately 90% seen once. Deletions cut 10 bases from V and 8 bases from J, with 14 bases between. From germline, CDR1 is MNHEY and CDR2 SVGAGI. The CDR3 length is 11 residues. The source material was peripheral blood, sampled on day 0 of AZD1222 vaccination. This sequence was found in an adult in good health. The V call is TRBV6-5, the J call TRBJ1-2; possibly TRBD1 for D (6 bases). The CDR3 loop is CAIMRTGGYTF. In DNA form, the CDR3 reads TGTGCCATTATGCGTACAGGGGGCTACACCTTC.